This TCR beta chain is drawn from a study of T cell repertoires in cytomegalovirus infection. TCRdb redid the calling of the reads with MiXCR, one entry per CDR3 protein. The data contain around 430,000 distinct CDR3 sequences, approximately 40% of them seen just once; the ten biggest clones take up around 45%. This CDR3 comprises 13 residues. V lost 6 bases and J lost 4, with 10 bases in between. About this clonotype itself: Its cognate antigen is unknown.

This TCR derives from a human donor in good health (CMV status not recorded). Some clones in this sample may be carry-over from other donors' samples. The chain is built from TRBV12-3 or TRBV12-4 and TRBJ1-5; D is uncertain. The material sequenced was cultured PBMCs, taken from culture after CMV antigen stimulation. CDR3 region: CASSPTENQPQHF. As DNA, the CDR3 is TGTGCCAGCAGCCCAACAGAAAATCAGCCCCAGCATTTT.